This T cell receptor beta chain was identified in a study of blood T cell repertoires in COVID-19. The V and J ends lost 3 bases and 2 bases respectively, with 9 bases between them. CDR1 and CDR2 from the germline V gene are SGHRS and YFSETQ. The CDR3 has 13 residues. TCRdb keeps only in-frame clones here, not all; method: immunoSEQ multiplex PCR. The data contain fewer than 600,000 clones, roughly 90% of them seen just once; the ten biggest clones take up 1.5% to 2%. The specimen was PBMCs or T cells enriched from blood (not recorded which). The sequence came from a woman aged 40 to 50 who had recovered from COVID-19. The V gene is TRBV5-1, the J gene TRBJ2-7; perhaps TRBD2 as D (6 bases). CDR3: CASSSGGTYEQYF. CDR3 coding DNA: TGCGCCAGCAGCTCCGGGGGTACCTACGAGCAGTACTTC.